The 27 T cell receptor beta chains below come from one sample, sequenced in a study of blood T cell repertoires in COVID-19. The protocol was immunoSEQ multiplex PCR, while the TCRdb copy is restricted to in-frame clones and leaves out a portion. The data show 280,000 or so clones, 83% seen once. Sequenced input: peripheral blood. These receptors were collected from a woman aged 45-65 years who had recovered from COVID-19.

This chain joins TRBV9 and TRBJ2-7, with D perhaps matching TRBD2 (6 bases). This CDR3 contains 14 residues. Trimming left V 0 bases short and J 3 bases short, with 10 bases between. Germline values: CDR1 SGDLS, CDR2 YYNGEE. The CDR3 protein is CASSVDGRGYEQYF. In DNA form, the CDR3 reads TGTGCCAGCAGCGTAGACGGGAGAGGCTACGAGCAGTACTTC.

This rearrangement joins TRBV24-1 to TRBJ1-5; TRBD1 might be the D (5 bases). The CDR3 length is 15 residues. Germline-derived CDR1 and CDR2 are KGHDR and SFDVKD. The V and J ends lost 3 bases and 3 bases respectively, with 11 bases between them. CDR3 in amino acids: CATSDAGTFNQPQHF. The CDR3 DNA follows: TGTGCCACCAGTGATGCCGGGACTTTCAATCAGCCCCAGCATTTT.

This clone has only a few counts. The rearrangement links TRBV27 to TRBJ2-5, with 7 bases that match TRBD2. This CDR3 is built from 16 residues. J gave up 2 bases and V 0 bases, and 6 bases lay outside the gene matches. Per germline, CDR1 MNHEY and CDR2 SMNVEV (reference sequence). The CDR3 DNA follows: TGTGCCAGCAGTTTATCCCGACTAGCACCACAAGAGACCCAGTACTTC. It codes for CASSLSRLAPQETQYF.

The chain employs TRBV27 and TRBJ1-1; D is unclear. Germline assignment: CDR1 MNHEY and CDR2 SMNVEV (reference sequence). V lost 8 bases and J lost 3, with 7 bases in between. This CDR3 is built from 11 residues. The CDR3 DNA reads TGTGCCAGCGGGCCGGACACTGAAGCTTTCTTT. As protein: CASGPDTEAFF.

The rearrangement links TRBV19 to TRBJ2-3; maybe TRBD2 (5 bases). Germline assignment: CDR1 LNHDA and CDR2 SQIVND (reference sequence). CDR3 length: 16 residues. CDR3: CPSPRFWRVQTDTQYF. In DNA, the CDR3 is TGTCCAAGTCCGCGTTTTTGGCGGGTTCAAACAGATACGCAGTATTTT.

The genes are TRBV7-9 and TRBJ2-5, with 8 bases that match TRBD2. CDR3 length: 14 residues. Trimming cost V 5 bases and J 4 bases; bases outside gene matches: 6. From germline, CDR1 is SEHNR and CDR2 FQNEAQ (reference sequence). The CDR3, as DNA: TGTGCCAGCAGCCGGGGGAGCGGGGGAGAGACCCAGTACTTC. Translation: CASSRGSGGETQYF.

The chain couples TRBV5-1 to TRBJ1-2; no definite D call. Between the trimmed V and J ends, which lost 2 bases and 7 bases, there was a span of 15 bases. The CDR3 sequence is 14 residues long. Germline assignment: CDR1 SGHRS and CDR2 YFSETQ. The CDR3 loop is CASSFSSGGSGYTF. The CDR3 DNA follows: TGCGCCAGCAGCTTCTCCTCGGGAGGCAGTGGCTACACCTTC.

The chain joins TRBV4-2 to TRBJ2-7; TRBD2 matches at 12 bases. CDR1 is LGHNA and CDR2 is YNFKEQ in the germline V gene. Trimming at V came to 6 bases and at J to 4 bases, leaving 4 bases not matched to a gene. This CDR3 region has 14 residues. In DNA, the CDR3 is TGTGCCAGCAGTCGGGGACTAGCGGGTTACGAGCAGTACTTC. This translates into CASSRGLAGYEQYF.

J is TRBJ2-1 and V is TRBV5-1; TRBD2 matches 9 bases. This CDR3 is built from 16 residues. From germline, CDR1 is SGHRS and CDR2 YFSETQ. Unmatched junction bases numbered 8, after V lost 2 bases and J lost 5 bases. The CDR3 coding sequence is TGCGCCAGCAGCTTTTTTAGCGGGAGAAGCCACAATGAGCAGTTCTTC. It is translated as CASSFFSGRSHNEQFF.

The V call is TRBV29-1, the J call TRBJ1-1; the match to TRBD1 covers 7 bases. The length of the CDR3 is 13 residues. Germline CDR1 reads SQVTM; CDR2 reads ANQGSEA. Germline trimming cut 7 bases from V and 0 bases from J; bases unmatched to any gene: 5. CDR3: CSALGQMNTEAFF. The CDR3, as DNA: TGCAGCGCCTTGGGACAGATGAACACTGAAGCTTTCTTT.

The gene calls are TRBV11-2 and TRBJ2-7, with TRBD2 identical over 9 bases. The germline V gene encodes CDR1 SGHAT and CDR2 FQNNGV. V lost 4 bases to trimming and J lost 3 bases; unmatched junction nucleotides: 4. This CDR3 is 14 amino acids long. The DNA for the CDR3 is TGTGCCAGCAGCTCCCTAGCGGGGTTCTACGAGCAGTACTTC. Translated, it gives CASSSLAGFYEQYF.

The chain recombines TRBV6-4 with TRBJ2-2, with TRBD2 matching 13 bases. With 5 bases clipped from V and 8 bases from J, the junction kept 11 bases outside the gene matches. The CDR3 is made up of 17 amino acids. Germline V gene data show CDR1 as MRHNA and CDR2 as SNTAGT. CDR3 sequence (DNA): TGTGCCAGCAGTCCTCACTCGAGGACTAGCGGGGGTGGGGAGCTGTTTTTT. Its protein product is CASSPHSRTSGGGELFF.

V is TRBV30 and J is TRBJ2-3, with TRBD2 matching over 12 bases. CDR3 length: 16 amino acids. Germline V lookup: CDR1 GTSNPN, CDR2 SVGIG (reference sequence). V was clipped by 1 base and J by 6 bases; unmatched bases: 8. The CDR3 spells CAWSGLAGASGDTQYF. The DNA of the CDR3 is TGTGCCTGGAGTGGACTAGCGGGAGCCTCGGGGGATACGCAGTATTTT.

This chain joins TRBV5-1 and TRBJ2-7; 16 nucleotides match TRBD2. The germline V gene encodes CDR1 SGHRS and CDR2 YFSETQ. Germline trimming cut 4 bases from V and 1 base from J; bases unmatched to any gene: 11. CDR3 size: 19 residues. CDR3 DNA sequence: TGCGCCAGCAGCATAGTACCGGGACTAGCGGGAGGGGCGTCCTACGAGCAGTACTTC. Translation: CASSIVPGLAGGASYEQYF.

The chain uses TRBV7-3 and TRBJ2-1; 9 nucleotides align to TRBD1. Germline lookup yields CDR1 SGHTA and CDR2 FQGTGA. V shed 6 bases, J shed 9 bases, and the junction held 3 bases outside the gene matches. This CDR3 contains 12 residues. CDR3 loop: CASRSTGGEQFF. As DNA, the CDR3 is TGTGCCAGCAGATCGACAGGGGGTGAGCAGTTCTTC.

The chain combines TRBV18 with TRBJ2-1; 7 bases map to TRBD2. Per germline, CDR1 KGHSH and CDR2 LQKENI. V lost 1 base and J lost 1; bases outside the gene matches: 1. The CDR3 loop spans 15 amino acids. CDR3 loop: CASSPRRGSYNEQFF. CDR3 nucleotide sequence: TGTGCCAGCTCACCACGGCGGGGGTCCTACAATGAGCAGTTCTTC.

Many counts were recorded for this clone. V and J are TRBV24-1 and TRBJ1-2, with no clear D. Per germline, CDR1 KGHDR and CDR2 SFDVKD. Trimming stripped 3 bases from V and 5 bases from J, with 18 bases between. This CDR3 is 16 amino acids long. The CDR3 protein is CATSDTQDSLPYGYTF. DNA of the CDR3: TGTGCCACCAGTGATACCCAGGACTCCCTTCCGTATGGCTACACCTTC.

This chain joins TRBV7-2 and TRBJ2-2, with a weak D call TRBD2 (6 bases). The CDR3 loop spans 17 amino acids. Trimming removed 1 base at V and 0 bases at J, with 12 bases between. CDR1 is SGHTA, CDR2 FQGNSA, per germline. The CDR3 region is CASSLGLDPANTGELFF. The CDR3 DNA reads TGTGCCAGCAGCTTAGGACTAGATCCGGCGAACACCGGGGAGCTGTTTTTT.

The CDR3 reads CASSSRPGFIQYF. The CDR3 DNA sequence: TGTGCCAGTAGTAGCCGCCCGGGGTTCATTCAGTACTTC. The chain is built from TRBV19 and TRBJ2-4; D may be TRBD2 (5 bases). This CDR3 has 13 amino acids. Germline-derived CDR1 and CDR2 are LNHDA and SQIVND (reference sequence). With 4 bases removed from V and 9 bases from J, the gap between germline ends came to 13 bases.

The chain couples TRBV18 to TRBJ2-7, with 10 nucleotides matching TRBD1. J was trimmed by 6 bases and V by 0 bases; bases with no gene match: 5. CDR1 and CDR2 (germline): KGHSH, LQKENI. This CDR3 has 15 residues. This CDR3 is CASSPPGTGVFEQYF. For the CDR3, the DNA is TGTGCCAGCTCACCACCAGGGACAGGGGTCTTCGAGCAGTACTTC.

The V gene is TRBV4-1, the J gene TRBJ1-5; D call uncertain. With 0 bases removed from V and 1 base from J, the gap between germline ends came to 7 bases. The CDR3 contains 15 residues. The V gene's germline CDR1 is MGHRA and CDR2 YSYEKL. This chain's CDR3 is CASSQDMASNQPQHF. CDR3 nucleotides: TGCGCCAGCAGCCAAGATATGGCCAGCAATCAGCCCCAGCATTTT.

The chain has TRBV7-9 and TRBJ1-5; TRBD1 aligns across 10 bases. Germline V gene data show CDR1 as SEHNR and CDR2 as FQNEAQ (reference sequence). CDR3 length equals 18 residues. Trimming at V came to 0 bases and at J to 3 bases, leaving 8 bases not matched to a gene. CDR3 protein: CASSLATGTGVINQPQHF. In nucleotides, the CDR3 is TGTGCCAGCAGCTTAGCGACCGGGACAGGGGTTATCAATCAGCCCCAGCATTTT.

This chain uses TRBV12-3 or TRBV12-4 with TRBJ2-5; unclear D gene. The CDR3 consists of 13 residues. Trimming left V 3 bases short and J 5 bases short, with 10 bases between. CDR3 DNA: TGTGCCAGCAGTTTTGAGGCCGGGGAGACCCAGTACTTC. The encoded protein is CASSFEAGETQYF.

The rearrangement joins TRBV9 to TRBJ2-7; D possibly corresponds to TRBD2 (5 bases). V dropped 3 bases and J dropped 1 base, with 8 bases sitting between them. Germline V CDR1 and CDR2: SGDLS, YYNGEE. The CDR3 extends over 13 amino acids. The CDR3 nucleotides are TGTGCCAGCAGCGCGGGGTTTTCCTACGAGCAGTACTTC. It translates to CASSAGFSYEQYF.

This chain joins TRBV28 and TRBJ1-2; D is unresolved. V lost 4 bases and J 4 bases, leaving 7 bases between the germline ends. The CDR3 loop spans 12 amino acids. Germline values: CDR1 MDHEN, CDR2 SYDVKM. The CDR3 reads CASSSNGYGYTF. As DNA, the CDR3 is TGTGCCAGCAGTTCTAATGGCTATGGCTACACCTTC.

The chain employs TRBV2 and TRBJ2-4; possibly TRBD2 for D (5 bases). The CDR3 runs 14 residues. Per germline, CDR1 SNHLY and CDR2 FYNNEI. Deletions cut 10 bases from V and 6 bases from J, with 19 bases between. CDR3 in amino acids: CATHRAGRGNIQYF. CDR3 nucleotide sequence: TGTGCCACTCACCGGGCGGGTCGCGGAAACATTCAGTACTTC.

CDR3 loop: CASSRLAAQYNEQFF. The CDR3 coding sequence is TGTGCCAGCAGCAGACTAGCGGCCCAATACAATGAGCAGTTCTTC. The chain combines TRBV28 with TRBJ2-1; TRBD2 matches at 9 bases. Germline trimming cut 6 bases from V and 4 bases from J; bases unmatched to any gene: 7. The CDR3 runs to 15 residues. The germline V gene encodes CDR1 MDHEN and CDR2 SYDVKM.